A selection of T cell receptor beta chains follows, all from one sample in a study of cytomegalovirus exposure and HLA in healthy donors. Assay used: immunoSEQ multiplex PCR; TCRdb lists only in-frame clones, some missing. The table has around 240,000 clones, 85% to 90% seen once. Specimen: PBMCs. The receptors originated from a woman aged 18-29 years in good health and CMV-seronegative. Each CDR3 is given with its conserved first and last residue. The D gene is left open where the match is weak. Size is omitted from some rows. Given values are once, few, many or a class for expanded clones.

DNA: TGTGCCAGCAGCATTACTCTAGGAAACACCATATATTTT
CDR3: CASSITLGNTIYF
D: NA
J: TRBJ1-3
size: NA
V: TRBV11-2

DNA: TGCAGCGCGCGACAGGTCCTGAACACTGAAGCTTTCTTT
CDR3: CSARQVLNTEAFF
D: NA
J: TRBJ1-1
size: NA
V: TRBV29-1

DNA: TGTGCCAGCATGGAGGGGGCGGTCACTGAAGCTTTCTTT
CDR3: CASMEGAVTEAFF
D: TRBD1
J: TRBJ1-1
size: NA
V: TRBV2

DNA: TGTGCCAGCAGGGGGGCACTCAGCTATGGCTACACCTTC
CDR3: CASRGALSYGYTF
D: NA
J: TRBJ1-2
size: few
V: TRBV28

DNA: TGTGCCACCAGCAGAGGGGTAGCGGGTGTTAATGAGCAGTTCTTC
CDR3: CATSRGVAGVNEQFF
D: TRBD2
J: TRBJ2-1
size: NA
V: TRBV15

DNA: TGTGCCAGCAGTTACTCGTGGGGCCACGAGCAGTACTTC
CDR3: CASSYSWGHEQYF
D: NA
J: TRBJ2-7
size: NA
V: TRBV6-5

DNA: TGTGCCAGCAGTGACACAACCTACGAGCAGTACTTC
CDR3: CASSDTTYEQYF
D: NA
J: TRBJ2-7
size: few
V: TRBV2

DNA: TGTGCCAGCAGTTTATTGGCGGGGCGCGCCAAAAACATTCAGTACTTC
CDR3: CASSLLAGRAKNIQYF
D: NA
J: TRBJ2-4
size: NA
V: TRBV28

DNA: TGTGCCAGCAGTTTACCCACAGGGTGGGACACTGAAGCTTTCTTT
CDR3: CASSLPTGWDTEAFF
D: NA
J: TRBJ1-1
size: NA
V: TRBV28

DNA: TGTGCCAGCAGTGACTCAACCTGGACTAGCGGGGGGACAGATACGCAGTATTTT
CDR3: CASSDSTWTSGGTDTQYF
D: TRBD2
J: TRBJ2-3
size: few
V: TRBV6-4

DNA: TGTGCCATCAGTGAGGCAGGGGGACAAGAGACCCAGTACTTC
CDR3: CAISEAGGQETQYF
D: TRBD1
J: TRBJ2-5
size: NA
V: TRBV10-3

DNA: TGTGCCAGCTCACCACCTCAGCGGCTCACGACCGGGGAGCTGTTTTTT
CDR3: CASSPPQRLTTGELFF
D: NA
J: TRBJ2-2
size: NA
V: TRBV18

DNA: TGCGCCAGCAGCTGGGGACAATTATCAGGCACTGAAGCTTTCTTT
CDR3: CASSWGQLSGTEAFF
D: NA
J: TRBJ1-1
size: NA
V: TRBV5-1

DNA: TGTGCCAGCAGTAAGACCTCAGGGGTTAACACTGAAGCTTTCTTT
CDR3: CASSKTSGVNTEAFF
D: NA
J: TRBJ1-1
size: NA
V: TRBV6-5

DNA: TGTGCCATCCCCAAGGGGGCAGGGTCCTCTGAAGCTTTCTTT
CDR3: CAIPKGAGSSEAFF
D: TRBD1
J: TRBJ1-1
size: NA
V: TRBV7-9

DNA: TGTGCCAGCAGCACCAACAGTGCTGAAGCTTTCTTT
CDR3: CASSTNSAEAFF
D: NA
J: TRBJ1-1
size: NA
V: TRBV11-2

DNA: TGTGCCAGCAGCCCAATCGGACAGGGAAGCCGGGAGACCCAGTACTTC
CDR3: CASSPIGQGSRETQYF
D: TRBD1
J: TRBJ2-5
size: NA
V: TRBV7-2

DNA: TGTGCCAGCAGTTGGACTAGCGGATATCAAGAGACCCAGTACTTC
CDR3: CASSWTSGYQETQYF
D: TRBD2
J: TRBJ2-5
size: NA
V: TRBV6-1

DNA: TGTGCCAGCAGTCCAAGCCAGGGGGAATGGTTCTATGGCTACACCTTC
CDR3: CASSPSQGEWFYGYTF
D: TRBD1
J: TRBJ1-2
size: once
V: TRBV27

DNA: TGTGCCAGCAGTCCCGGGACAGGGGTGGGGAATGAGCAGTTCTTC
CDR3: CASSPGTGVGNEQFF
D: TRBD1
J: TRBJ2-1
size: NA
V: TRBV2

DNA: TGTGCCAGCAGTCGATTGGGGGGACAGGGTACAGATACGCAGTATTTT
CDR3: CASSRLGGQGTDTQYF
D: TRBD1
J: TRBJ2-3
size: NA
V: TRBV9

DNA: TGTGCCAGCAGTTTCACGGGGGACGAGCAGTACTTC
CDR3: CASSFTGDEQYF
D: NA
J: TRBJ2-7
size: NA
V: TRBV6-6

DNA: TGTGCCAGCAGCCCGGGACAGGGGGGGACTGAAGCTTTCTTT
CDR3: CASSPGQGGTEAFF
D: TRBD1
J: TRBJ1-1
size: NA
V: TRBV5-4

DNA: TGTGCCAGCAGTTTGCGGGGCGGCGAGACCCAGTACTTC
CDR3: CASSLRGGETQYF
D: NA
J: TRBJ2-5
size: NA
V: TRBV27

DNA: TGTGCCAGCAGGGCTGGGGGAGGAACTGAAGCTTTCTTT
CDR3: CASRAGGGTEAFF
D: NA
J: TRBJ1-1
size: NA
V: TRBV6-5

DNA: TGTGCCAGCAGCAGCATAGCGGGCACCGGGGAGCTGTTTTTT
CDR3: CASSSIAGTGELFF
D: TRBD2
J: TRBJ2-2
size: NA
V: TRBV7-6

DNA: TGTGCCATCAGTGAGTCCAGGGATGGCTACACCTTC
CDR3: CAISESRDGYTF
D: NA
J: TRBJ1-2
size: NA
V: TRBV10-3

DNA: TGTGCCAGCAGCGCGTGGACTAGCGGGGGTTCCACAGATACGCAGTATTTT
CDR3: CASSAWTSGGSTDTQYF
D: TRBD2
J: TRBJ2-3
size: NA
V: TRBV7-6